One sample yielded the 20 T cell receptor beta chains listed below, sequenced in a study of human T cells and chemical hapten exposure. Described time point: healthy volunteer bleed at 2 weeks. From whole blood left unfractionated, total RNA was extracted. TCRdb re-derived calls from the RACE reads in MiXCR, one entry per CDR3 protein. The sample contains 100,000 to 150,000 distinct CDR3 sequences, 9% to 10% of which appear only once. The sample consisted of whole blood. The source is a male donor in good health. Some clones in this sample may be carry-over from other donors' samples.

This clonotype has just a few counts. The rearrangement links TRBV14 to TRBJ2-1; D is perhaps TRBD1 (5 bases). In germline, CDR1 is SGHDN, CDR2 FVKESK. CDR3 length equals 15 residues. Trimming pared 0 bases from V and 5 bases from J, leaving 11 bases between. The CDR3 nucleotides read TGTGCCAGCAGCCAAGAGCAGGGTGCCCACAATGAGCAGTTCTTC. Amino acid sequence: CASSQEQGAHNEQFF.

This sequence joins TRBV29-1 and TRBJ2-7; D possibly corresponds to TRBD1 (5 bases). With 0 bases removed from V and 2 bases from J, the gap between germline ends came to 5 bases. The CDR3 covers 12 residues. In germline, CDR1 is SQVTM, CDR2 ANQGSEA. CDR3 bases: TGCAGCGTTGAAGACAGGGCCTACGAGCAGTACTTC. Protein sequence: CSVEDRAYEQYF.

This clonotype appeared a few times. The chain recombines TRBV7-9 with TRBJ2-1, with D perhaps being TRBD1 or TRBD2 (5 bases each). Trimming took off 5 bases at V and 3 bases at J, with 23 bases between the two ends. Per the germline V gene, CDR1 is SEHNR and CDR2 is FQNEAQ (reference sequence). This CDR3 comprises 18 residues. The CDR3 loop is CASSLPPGPDRDYNEQFF. The CDR3 bases are TGTGCCAGCAGCCTACCACCAGGGCCCGACCGGGACTACAATGAGCAGTTCTTC.

This clonotype was seen more than once but under ten times. This chain connects TRBV7-2 to TRBJ2-3; 8 bases are a match to TRBD1. Germline loops: CDR1 SGHTA, CDR2 FQGNSA. The V segment lost 3 bases and the J segment 5 bases; nucleotides outside the gene matches: 4. This CDR3 has 14 amino acids. The CDR3: CASSLTGVGDTQYF. The CDR3 DNA reads as TGTGCCAGCAGCTTGACAGGGGTTGGAGATACGCAGTATTTT.

This clonotype was detected many times. This rearrangement joins TRBV12-3 or TRBV12-4 to TRBJ2-1; 8 bases align to TRBD2. Unmatched junction bases numbered 6, after V lost 2 bases and J lost 0 bases. The CDR3 spans 17 residues. The chain's CDR3 is CASSLSSGGLSYNEQFF. CDR3 sequence (DNA): TGTGCCAGCAGTTTAAGCAGCGGGGGCCTCTCCTACAATGAGCAGTTCTTC.

This clonotype has a handful of counts. V is TRBV27 and J is TRBJ2-1; TRBD1 might be the D (6 bases). The V gene's germline CDR1 is MNHEY and CDR2 SMNVEV (reference sequence). The CDR3 totals 16 residues. Trimming pared 5 bases from V and 0 bases from J, leaving 14 bases between. The CDR3 loop reads CASSGQSPNSYNEQFF. CDR3 sequence (DNA): TGTGCCAGCAGTGGACAGTCCCCGAACTCCTACAATGAGCAGTTCTTC.

In the case of this clonotype: A much more abundant neighbour one base away suggests this may be a read error. V is TRBV19 and J is TRBJ2-7; 10 positions match TRBD1. Looked up from germline, CDR1 is LNHDA and CDR2 is SQIVND (reference sequence). The junction had 6 bases not matched to a gene; V was cut back by 4 bases and J by 3 bases. This CDR3 spans 15 amino acids. The CDR3 reads CASSKGTGDHYEQYF. In DNA, the CDR3 is TGTGCCAGTAGTAAGGGGACAGGGGATCACTACGAGCAGTACTTC.

This clonotype was detected only a few times. This rearrangement joins TRBV30 to TRBJ2-7; D is possibly TRBD2 (6 bases). The V gene's germline CDR1 is GTSNPN and CDR2 SVGIG (reference sequence). V gave up 5 bases and J gave up 7 bases, with 18 bases separating them. The CDR3 has 13 amino acids. In DNA, the CDR3 is TGTGCCTGGCGACTAGGGGTCGGGTTGGAGCAGTACTTC. Encoded protein: CAWRLGVGLEQYF. Filled out from reference TRBV30 and TRBJ2-7, the complete variable domain reads SQTIHQWPATLVQPVGSPLSLECTVEGTSNPNLYWYRQAAGRGLQLLFYSVGIGQISSEVPQNLSASRPQDRQFILSSKKLLLSDSGFYLCAWRLGVGLEQYFGPGTRLTVT.

V is TRBV20-1 and J is TRBJ2-3, with D possibly matching TRBD1 (5 bases). Germline V CDR1 and CDR2: DFQATT, SNEGSKA (reference sequence). The CDR3 consists of 15 residues. The V end was cut by 0 bases, the J end by 4 bases, with 14 bases between. The CDR3 DNA follows: TGCAGTGCTAGAGAAAGGGGAATAATCCCAGATACGCAGTATTTT. This sequence encodes CSARERGIIPDTQYF.

This clonotype was found a few times. The V call is TRBV6-2 or TRBV6-3, the J call TRBJ2-3; D gene uncertain. Trimming shortened V by 10 bases and J by 3 bases, and 20 bases separated the two germline ends. Germline CDR1 is MNHEY and CDR2 is SVGEGT. This CDR3 contains 15 residues. CDR3 sequence: CATGRDLGLTDTQYF. For the CDR3, the DNA is TGTGCCACCGGGCGAGATTTGGGGTTGACAGATACGCAGTATTTT.

This clonotype came up a few times. The chain links TRBV6-5 to TRBJ1-5; unclear D gene. Germline-derived CDR1 and CDR2 are MNHEY and SVGAGI. The length of the CDR3 is 13 residues. Deletions cut 6 bases from V and 7 bases from J, with 13 bases between. CDR3 loop: CASRGGSGQPQHF. In DNA form, the CDR3 reads TGTGCCAGCAGGGGTGGGTCGGGGCAGCCCCAGCATTTT.

This clonotype was counted ten times or more. CDR3 DNA sequence: TGTGCCAGCAGCCGTCCCGGGGACAGCTCCTACAATGAGCAGTTCTTC. Protein product: CASSRPGDSSYNEQFF. The chain links TRBV7-6 to TRBJ2-1; 7 nucleotides line up with TRBD1. The J segment lost 0 bases and the V segment lost 5 bases, leaving 7 bases of the junction unmatched. This CDR3 has 16 amino acids. In germline, CDR1 is SGHVS, CDR2 FNYEAQ.

This clonotype appeared a few times. This chain connects TRBV12-5 to TRBJ2-3; D is uncertain. This CDR3 is built from 17 residues. V lost 5 bases to trimming and J lost 1 base, with 19 bases between them. The germline V gene encodes CDR1 LGHNT and CDR2 FRNRAP. This chain's CDR3 is CASGDGPPRCCTDTQYF. CDR3 nucleotide sequence: TGTGCTAGTGGTGACGGACCCCCCCGGTGTTGCACAGATACGCAGTATTTT.

CDR3 protein: CASSFGTGGEQFF. The DNA of the CDR3 is TGTGCCAGCAGCTTTGGGACAGGGGGTGAGCAGTTCTTC. This chain joins TRBV5-4 and TRBJ2-1; 11 bases are shared with TRBD1. This CDR3 has 13 amino acids. Germline V gene sequence: CDR1 SGHNT, CDR2 YYREEE (reference sequence). The trim removed 2 bases at V and 9 bases at J, leaving 1 base unmatched.

This clonotype was counted at least ten times. This chain's CDR3 is CASSFYGQFGYEQYF. The CDR3 nucleotides are TGTGCCAGCAGCTTTTACGGGCAATTCGGATACGAGCAGTACTTC. V usage is TRBV7-9 and J usage is TRBJ2-7, with D hard to call. Germline CDR1 is SEHNR and CDR2 is FQNEAQ (reference sequence). V shed 3 bases and J shed 4 bases, with 16 bases lying between them. CDR3 length: 15 residues. The whole variable domain, filled in from reference TRBV7-9 and TRBJ2-7, reads DTGVSQNPRHKITKRGQNVTFRCDPISEHNRLYWYRQTLGQGPEFLTYFQNEAQLEKSRLLSDRFSAERPKGSFSTLEIQRTEQGDSAMYLCASSFYGQFGYEQYFGPGTRLTVT.

This clonotype was seen many times. This chain connects TRBV29-1 to TRBJ1-2; D unresolved. The CDR3 runs to 11 residues. V was shortened by 6 bases and J by 13 bases, with 18 bases between the two germline ends. Germline CDR1 SQVTM, CDR2 ANQGSEA. CDR3: CSVPRGPFRTF. In DNA, the CDR3 is TGCAGCGTCCCGCGGGGTCCGTTCCGCACCTTC.

This clonotype showed up many times. The gene calls are TRBV12-5 and TRBJ2-7; D remains unclear. Germline values: CDR1 LGHNT, CDR2 FRNRAP. Trimming removed 5 bases at V and 0 bases at J, with 8 bases between. The CDR3 has 13 residues. This CDR3 reads CASGGGDSYEQYF. The CDR3, as DNA: TGTGCTAGTGGTGGCGGAGACTCCTACGAGCAGTACTTC.

This clonotype was recorded a few times. The DNA of the CDR3 is TGTGCCAGCAGCTCAGGGATCGGGACTGAAGCTTTCTTT. This codes for CASSSGIGTEAFF. The chain has TRBV6-4 and TRBJ1-1; tentative D call: TRBD1 (5 bases). The CDR3 consists of 13 residues. Trimming cost V 6 bases and J 5 bases, with 13 bases left between them. Germline loops: CDR1 MRHNA, CDR2 SNTAGT.

In its sample, this clonotype was seen a few times. Compared with germline, one end of the junction differs, possibly owing to a read error. The chain links TRBV10-3 to TRBJ1-5; 9 bases are a match to TRBD1. The CDR3 contains 15 residues. CDR1 is ENHRY and CDR2 is SYGVKD in the germline V gene. CDR3 in amino acids: CAISDETGGNQPQHF. CDR3 nucleotide sequence: TGTGCCATCAGTGACGAAACAGGGGGCAACCAGCCCCAGCATTTT.

The CDR3 spells CSASFLGTTTGEQFF. Written as DNA, the CDR3 is TGCAGTGCTAGCTTTTTGGGGACGACAACTGGAGAGCAGTTCTTC. The rearrangement links TRBV20-1 to TRBJ2-1; TRBD1 or TRBD2 may be the D gene (5 bases each). Germline CDR1 and CDR2: DFQATT and SNEGSKA (reference sequence). This CDR3 is 15 amino acids long. The V end lost 3 bases, the J end lost 10 bases, and 22 bases lay between the germline ends.